The T cell receptor beta chain described here comes from a study of cytomegalovirus exposure and HLA in healthy donors. Whole-study results and caveats: Analysis performed later found about 18,000 TCR beta sequences associated with HLA alleles at 0.05 false discovery rate.

On this clone: The antigen remains unidentified.

The CDR3 length is 15 residues. The germline V gene encodes CDR1 SGHDT and CDR2 YYEEEE. With V trimmed by 4 bases and J by 4 bases, 7 bases remained unmatched. 13 Jbeta primers and 60 Vbeta primers were used for the PCR. Only in-frame clones appear in the TCRdb table, and some are missing; sequencing was by immunoSEQ multiplex PCR. The profile shows around 150,000 clones, roughly 77% of them singletons. This sequence joins TRBV5-6 and TRBJ2-7; TRBD1 aligns across 11 bases. The sequence derives from a woman between 35 and 50 years old in good health and CMV-seropositive. The sequenced sample consisted of PBMCs. CDR3 bases: TGTGCCAGCAGCCCCACTGGGACAGGGGGGTACGAGCAGTACTTC. Amino acid sequence: CASSPTGTGGYEQYF.